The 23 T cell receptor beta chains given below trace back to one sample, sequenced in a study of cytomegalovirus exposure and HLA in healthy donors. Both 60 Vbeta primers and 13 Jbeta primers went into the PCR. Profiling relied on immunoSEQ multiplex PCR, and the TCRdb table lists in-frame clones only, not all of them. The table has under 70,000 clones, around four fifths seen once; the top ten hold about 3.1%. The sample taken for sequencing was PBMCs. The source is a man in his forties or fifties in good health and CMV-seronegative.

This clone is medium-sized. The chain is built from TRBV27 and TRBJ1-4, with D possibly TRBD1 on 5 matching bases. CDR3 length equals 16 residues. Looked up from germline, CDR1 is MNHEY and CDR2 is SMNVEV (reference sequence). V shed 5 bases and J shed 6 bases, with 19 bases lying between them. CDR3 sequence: CASSKYPRAADEKLFF. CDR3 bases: TGTGCCAGCAGTAAATATCCCAGGGCGGCAGATGAAAAACTGTTTTTT.

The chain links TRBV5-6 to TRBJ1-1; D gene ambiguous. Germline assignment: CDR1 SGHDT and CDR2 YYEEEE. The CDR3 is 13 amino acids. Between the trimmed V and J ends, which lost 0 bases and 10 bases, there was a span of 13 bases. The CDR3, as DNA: TGTGCCAGCAGCTTGGCCAATCTCGGGGTAGCTTTCTTT. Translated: CASSLANLGVAFF.

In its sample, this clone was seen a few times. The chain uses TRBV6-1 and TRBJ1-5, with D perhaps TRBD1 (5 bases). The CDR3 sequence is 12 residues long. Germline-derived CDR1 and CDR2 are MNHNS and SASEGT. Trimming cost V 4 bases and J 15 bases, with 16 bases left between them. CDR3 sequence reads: CASSGVSVQGHF. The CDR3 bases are TGTGCCAGCAGTGGCGTTTCTGTCCAGGGGCATTTT.

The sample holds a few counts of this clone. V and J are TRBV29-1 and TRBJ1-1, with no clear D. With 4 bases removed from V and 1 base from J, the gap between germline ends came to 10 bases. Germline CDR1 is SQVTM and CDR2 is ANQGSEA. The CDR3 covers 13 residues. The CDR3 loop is CSVGERPNTEAFF. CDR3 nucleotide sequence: TGCAGCGTTGGGGAGAGGCCGAACACTGAAGCTTTCTTT.

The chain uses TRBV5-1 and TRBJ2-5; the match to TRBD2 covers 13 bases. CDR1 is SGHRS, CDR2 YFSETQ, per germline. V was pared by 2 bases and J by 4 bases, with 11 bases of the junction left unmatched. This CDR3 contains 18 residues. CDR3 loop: CASSFGLAGDTWGETQYF. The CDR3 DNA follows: TGCGCCAGCAGCTTTGGACTAGCGGGGGACACCTGGGGAGAGACCCAGTACTTC.

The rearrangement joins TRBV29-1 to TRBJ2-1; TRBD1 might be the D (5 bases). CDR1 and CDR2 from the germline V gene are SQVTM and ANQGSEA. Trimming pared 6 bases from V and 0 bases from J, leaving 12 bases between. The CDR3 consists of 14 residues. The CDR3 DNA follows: TGCAGCGTGCTCCAGGACAACTCCTACAATGAGCAGTTCTTC. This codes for CSVLQDNSYNEQFF.

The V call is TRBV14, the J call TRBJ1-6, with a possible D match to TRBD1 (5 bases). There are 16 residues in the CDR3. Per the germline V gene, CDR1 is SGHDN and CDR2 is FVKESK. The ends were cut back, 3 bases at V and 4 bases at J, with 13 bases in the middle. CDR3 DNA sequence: TGTGCCAGCAGCCACCGGCAGGCAGGGTATAATTCACCCCTCCACTTT. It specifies CASSHRQAGYNSPLHF.

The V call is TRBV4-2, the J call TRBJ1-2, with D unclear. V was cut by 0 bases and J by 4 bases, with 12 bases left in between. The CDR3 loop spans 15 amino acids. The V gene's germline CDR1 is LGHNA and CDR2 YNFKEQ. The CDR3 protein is CASSQDLLQSYGYTF. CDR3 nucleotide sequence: TGTGCCAGCAGCCAAGATCTCCTGCAGTCCTATGGCTACACCTTC.

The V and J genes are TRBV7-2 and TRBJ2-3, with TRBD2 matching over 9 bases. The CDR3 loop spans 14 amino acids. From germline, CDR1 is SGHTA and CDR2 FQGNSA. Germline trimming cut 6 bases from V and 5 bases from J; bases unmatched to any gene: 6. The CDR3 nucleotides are TGTGCCAGCAGTTGGGGACTAGCAGGAGATACGCAGTATTTT. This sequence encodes CASSWGLAGDTQYF. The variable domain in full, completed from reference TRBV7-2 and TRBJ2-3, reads GAGVSQSPSNKVTEKGKDVELRCDPISGHTALYWYRQSLGQGLEFLIYFQGNSAPDKSGLPSDRFSAERTGGSVSTLTIQRTQQEDSAVYLCASSWGLAGDTQYFGPGTRLTVL.

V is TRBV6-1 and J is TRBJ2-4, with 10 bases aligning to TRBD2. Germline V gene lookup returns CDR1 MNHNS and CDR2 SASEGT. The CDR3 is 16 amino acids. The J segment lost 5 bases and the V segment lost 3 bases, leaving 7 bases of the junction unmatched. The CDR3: CASSDPSGGPQNIQYF. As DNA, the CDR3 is TGTGCCAGCAGTGATCCTAGCGGGGGTCCCCAAAACATTCAGTACTTC.

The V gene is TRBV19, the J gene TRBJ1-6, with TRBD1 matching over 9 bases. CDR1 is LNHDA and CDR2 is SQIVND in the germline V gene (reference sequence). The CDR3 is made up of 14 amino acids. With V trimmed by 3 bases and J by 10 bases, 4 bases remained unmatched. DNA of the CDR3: TGTGCCAGTAGTATGGACAGGGGAGCCTCACCCCTCCACTTT. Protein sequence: CASSMDRGASPLHF.

For the CDR3, the DNA is TGTGCCAGCAGCGGCGGCCGGGGGAATTCACCCCTCCACTTT. It translates to CASSGGRGNSPLHF. This sequence joins TRBV9 and TRBJ1-6; perhaps TRBD1 as D (5 bases). V shed 3 bases and J shed 7 bases, with 11 bases lying between them. Germline V lookup: CDR1 SGDLS, CDR2 YYNGEE. The CDR3 spans 14 residues. Based on the CDR3 plus reference TRBV9 and TRBJ1-6, the full variable domain is DSGVTQTPKHLITATGQRVTLRCSPRSGDLSVYWYQQSLDQGLQFLIQYYNGEERAKGNILERFSAQQFPDLHSELNLSSLELGDSALYFCASSGGRGNSPLHFGNGTRLTVT.

The CDR3 reads CASSLGGMNTEAFF. The CDR3 DNA reads as TGTGCCAGCAGCTTAGGGGGGATGAACACTGAAGCTTTCTTT. The gene calls are TRBV7-3 and TRBJ1-1, with D possibly matching TRBD1 (5 bases). V was cut by 2 bases and J by 0 bases, with 7 bases left in between. CDR1 and CDR2 (germline): SGHTA, FQGTGA. The CDR3 covers 14 residues.

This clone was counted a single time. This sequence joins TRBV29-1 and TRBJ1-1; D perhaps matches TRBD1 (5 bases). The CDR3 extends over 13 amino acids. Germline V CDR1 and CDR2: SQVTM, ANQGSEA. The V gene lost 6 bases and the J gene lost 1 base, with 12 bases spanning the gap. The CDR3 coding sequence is TGCAGCGTGGCAGGGTTGGCGAACACTGAAGCTTTCTTT. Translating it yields CSVAGLANTEAFF.

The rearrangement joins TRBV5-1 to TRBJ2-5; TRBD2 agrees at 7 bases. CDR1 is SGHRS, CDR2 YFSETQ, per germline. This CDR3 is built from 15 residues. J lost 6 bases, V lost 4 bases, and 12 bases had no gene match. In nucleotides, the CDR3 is TGCGCCAGCAGCGACCCCCGGGGCGGGGGAAAGACCCAGTACTTC. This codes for CASSDPRGGGKTQYF.

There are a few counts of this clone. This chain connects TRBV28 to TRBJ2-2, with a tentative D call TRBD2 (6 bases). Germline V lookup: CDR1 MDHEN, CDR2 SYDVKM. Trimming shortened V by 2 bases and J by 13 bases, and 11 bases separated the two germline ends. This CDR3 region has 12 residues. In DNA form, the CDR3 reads TGTGCCAGCAGTTTACTTCAGGGAGGGCTGTTTTTT. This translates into CASSLLQGGLFF.

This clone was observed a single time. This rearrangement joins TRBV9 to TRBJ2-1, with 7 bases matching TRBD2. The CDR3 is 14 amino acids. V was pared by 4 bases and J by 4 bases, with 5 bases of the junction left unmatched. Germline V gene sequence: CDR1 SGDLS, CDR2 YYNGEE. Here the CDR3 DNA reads TGTGCCAGCAGCCCGGCGGGGGTATACAATGAGCAGTTCTTC. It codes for CASSPAGVYNEQFF.

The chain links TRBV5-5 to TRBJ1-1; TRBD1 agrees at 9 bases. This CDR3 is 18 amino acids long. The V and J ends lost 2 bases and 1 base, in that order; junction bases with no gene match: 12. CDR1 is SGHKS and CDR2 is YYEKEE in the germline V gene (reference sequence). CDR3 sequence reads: CASSFIRGQGERNTEAFF. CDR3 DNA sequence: TGTGCCAGCAGCTTCATCCGGGGACAGGGAGAGAGGAACACTGAAGCTTTCTTT.

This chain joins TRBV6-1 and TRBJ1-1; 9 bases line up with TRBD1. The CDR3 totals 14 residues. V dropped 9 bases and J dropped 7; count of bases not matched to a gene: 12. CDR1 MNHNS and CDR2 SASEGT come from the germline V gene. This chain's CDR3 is CASSTGGGLSEAFF. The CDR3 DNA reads TGTGCCAGTAGTACAGGGGGCGGACTTAGTGAAGCTTTCTTT.

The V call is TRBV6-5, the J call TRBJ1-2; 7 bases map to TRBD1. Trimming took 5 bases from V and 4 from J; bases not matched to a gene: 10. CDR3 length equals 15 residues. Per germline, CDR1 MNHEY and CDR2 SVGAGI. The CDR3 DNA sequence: TGTGCCAGCAGTACGCGTGAGGGGGCAAGCTATGGCTACACCTTC. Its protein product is CASSTREGASYGYTF.

The CDR3 region is CSGAPAGVNTEAFF. The CDR3 DNA reads TGCAGCGGTGCTCCGGCAGGGGTGAACACTGAAGCTTTCTTT. The chain couples TRBV29-1 to TRBJ1-1; D is perhaps TRBD1 (6 bases). The V end lost 7 bases, the J end lost 0 bases, and 15 bases lay between the germline ends. The CDR3 runs to 14 residues. Germline CDR1 reads SQVTM; CDR2 reads ANQGSEA.

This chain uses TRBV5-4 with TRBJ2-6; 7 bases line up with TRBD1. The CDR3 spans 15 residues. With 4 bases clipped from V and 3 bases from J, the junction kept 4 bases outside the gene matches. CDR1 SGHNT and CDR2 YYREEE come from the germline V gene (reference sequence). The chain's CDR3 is CASSIRGFGANVLTF. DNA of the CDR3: TGTGCCAGCAGCATCAGGGGGTTTGGGGCCAACGTCCTGACTTTC.

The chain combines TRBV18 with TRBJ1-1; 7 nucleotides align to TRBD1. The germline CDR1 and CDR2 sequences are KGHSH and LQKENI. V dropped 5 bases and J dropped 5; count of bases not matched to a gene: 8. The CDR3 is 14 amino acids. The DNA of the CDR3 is TGTGCCAGCTCATCCAACAGGGGTGGGACTGAAGCTTTCTTT. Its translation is CASSSNRGGTEAFF.